This T cell receptor (beta chain) originates from a study of shared clonotypes between healthy human individuals. CDR3 size: 16 residues. J gave up 8 bases and V 4 bases, and 11 bases lay outside the gene matches. The germline CDR1 and CDR2 sequences are SEHNR and FQNEAQ (reference sequence). Sorted-subset replicate PCR reactions contained around 220 ng DNA, corresponding to some 29,000 T cell genomes. This table comes from immunoSEQ multiplex PCR, and its TCRdb copy is limited to in-frame clones, with some not included. The sample lists over 2 million clones; roughly 94% were seen once. Sequencing was done on a sample of naive CD4+ T cells sorted from blood. Subset specified: CD45RA+ positively selected. The clonotype originates from a man aged 18 to 29 in good health. This chain connects TRBV7-9 to TRBJ1-6; 7 bases match TRBD1. CDR3 region: CASSSRTGAGDSPLHF. CDR3 nucleotides: TGTGCCAGCAGCTCCCGAACAGGGGCAGGGGATTCACCCCTCCACTTT.